Here is one T cell receptor (beta chain) with its context. Its cognate antigen is unknown. This sample is drawn from a study of vaccination effects on CD4 cells after COVID-19. The protocol was immunoSEQ multiplex PCR, while the TCRdb copy is restricted to in-frame clones and leaves out a portion. The top ten clones hold roughly 26% of a sample with about 14,000 clones, over 65% of them seen once. Study-level results: Infection- and vaccine-induced clones contracted markedly late after vaccination. In healthy vaccinees, only 1 of 255 vaccine-induced clones cross-reacted with common cold coronaviruses.

CD4+ T cells specific for antigen were expanded with viral peptide pools by the ViraFEST assay before sequencing. Investigators separated out CD4+ T cells once approximately 9 days of culture had passed. Each well held 1.5 million to 2.5 million PBMC cultured with roughly 10 ug/ml peptides and roughly 11 IU/ml IL-2. Germline V gene sequence: CDR1 SNHLY, CDR2 FYNNEI. CDR3 length equals 15 residues. V was pared by 6 bases and J by 0 bases, with 12 bases between. The TCR was taken from a human donor who received a COVID-19 vaccine. Sequencing used CD4+ T cells from PBMCs cultured with HCoV-229E spike peptides, obtained before COVID-19 vaccination. The chain couples TRBV2 to TRBJ2-1; the D gene could be TRBD1 or TRBD2 (5 bases each). CDR3 sequence (DNA): TGTGCCAGCAGCGGGACGAGATTCTCCTACAATGAGCAGTTCTTC. It translates to CASSGTRFSYNEQFF. Together with reference TRBV2 and TRBJ2-1, the CDR3 gives the full variable domain: EPEVTQTPSHQVTQMGQEVILRCVPISNHLYFYWYRQILGQKVEFLVSFYNNEISEKSEIFDDQFSVERPDGSNFTLKIRSTKLEDSAMYFCASSGTRFSYNEQFFGPGTRLTVL.